One and the same sample provided the 7 T cell receptor beta chains below, sequenced in a study of human T cells and chemical hapten exposure. Via MiXCR, TCRdb re-called the 5' RACE reads, giving one row per CDR3 protein. This sample carries around 140,000 distinct CDR3 sequences, 3.5% to 5% of them seen once, and the ten largest clones take about 1.3%. Total RNA was isolated from whole blood that had not been fractionated. Receptors were obtained from a female donor in good health.

This clonotype was found many times. CDR3 region: CASSSQRTLGPEEQYF. The CDR3 nucleotides are TGTGCCAGCAGCTCCCAGCGGACATTAGGCCCGGAAGAGCAGTACTTC. V gene TRBV7-8 combines with J gene TRBJ2-7, with D perhaps being TRBD1 or TRBD2 (5 bases each). The V gene's germline CDR1 is SGHVS and CDR2 FQNEAQ. The CDR3 runs to 16 residues. V dropped 4 bases and J dropped 7 bases, with 23 bases sitting between them.

This clonotype occurred a few times. The V and J genes are TRBV18 and TRBJ1-1, with 9 bases matching TRBD1. The CDR3 runs 14 residues. Germline V gene data show CDR1 as KGHSH and CDR2 as LQKENI. Trimming took 7 bases from V and 3 from J; bases not matched to a gene: 6. The CDR3 protein is CASLGQGRDTEAFF. CDR3 DNA: TGTGCCAGCTTGGGACAGGGTCGGGACACTGAAGCTTTCTTT.

Many counts were recorded for this clonotype. The CDR3 here is CASSVPGALYEQYF. CDR3 coding DNA: TGTGCCAGCTCCGTGCCGGGGGCCCTCTACGAGCAGTACTTC. The V gene is TRBV25-1, the J gene TRBJ2-7; D may match TRBD1 or TRBD2 (6 bases each). The V end lost 8 bases, the J end lost 3 bases, and 17 bases lay between the germline ends. The CDR3 length is 14 residues. Germline CDR1 and CDR2: MGHDK and SYGVNS.

This clonotype was counted many times. The rearrangement joins TRBV20-1 to TRBJ2-3, with D possibly matching TRBD1 (5 bases). Germline V gives CDR1 DFQATT, CDR2 SNEGSKA (reference sequence). The CDR3 is 17 amino acids. The V and J ends lost 3 bases and 0 bases respectively, with 19 bases between them. The CDR3 here is CSASPARKGPSTDTQYF. The CDR3 DNA is TGCAGTGCTAGCCCCGCCCGTAAGGGGCCCAGCACAGATACGCAGTATTTT.

Ten or more counts support this clonotype. One junction end disagrees with the germline gene, perhaps due to a read error. V usage is TRBV7-7 and J usage is TRBJ2-1, with D uncertain. The V gene's germline CDR1 is SSHAT and CDR2 FNYEAQ (reference sequence). CDR3 length: 15 amino acids. The CDR3 nucleotides read TGTGCTAGCAGCGTAAGCGCTAGCTCCTACAATGAGCAGTTCTTC. It specifies CASSVSASSYNEQFF.

This clonotype was seen ten or more times. The chain couples TRBV20-1 to TRBJ2-7, with 11 nucleotides matching TRBD2. This CDR3 is 14 amino acids long. The germline gives CDR1 DFQATT, CDR2 SNEGSKA (reference sequence). With V trimmed by 5 bases and J by 0 bases, 3 bases remained unmatched. CDR3 protein: CSAWTSGFSYEQYF. CDR3 nucleotides: TGCAGTGCTTGGACTAGCGGGTTCTCCTACGAGCAGTACTTC.

This clonotype came up many times. This rearrangement joins TRBV5-1 to TRBJ2-3; TRBD2 matches 8 bases. This CDR3 spans 15 amino acids. Germline CDR1 and CDR2: SGHRS and YFSETQ. The junction had 9 bases not matched to a gene; V was cut back by 4 bases and J by 5 bases. CDR3 nucleotide sequence: TGCGCCAGCAGCGGTAGCGGGACTTCACGAGATACGCAGTATTTT. Its protein product is CASSGSGTSRDTQYF.